What follows are 22 T cell receptor beta chains derived from one specimen sequenced in a study of T cell responses to AZD1222 COVID-19 vaccine. TCRdb keeps only in-frame clones here, not all; method: immunoSEQ multiplex PCR. There are 200,000 or so clones in the sample; approximately 94% occur only once, and 9.2% lies in the top ten. Specimen: peripheral blood, collected on day 0 of AZD1222 vaccination. All receptors derive from an adult in good health.

The chain has TRBV5-4 and TRBJ2-5, with D possibly matching TRBD2 (5 bases). CDR3 size: 15 residues. Trimming removed 0 bases from V and 5 bases from J, with 14 bases in between. The germline CDR1 and CDR2 sequences are SGHNT and YYREEE (reference sequence). The CDR3, as DNA: TGTGCCAGCAGCTTGGATTGGGAGTTAGGTGAGACCCAGTACTTC. Translated: CASSLDWELGETQYF.

The gene calls are TRBV28 and TRBJ2-4; TRBD2 agrees at 9 bases. Trimming at V came to 5 bases and at J to 0 bases, leaving 5 bases not matched to a gene. CDR3 length: 16 amino acids. Germline CDR1 is MDHEN and CDR2 is SYDVKM. As DNA, the CDR3 is TGTGCCAGCAGTAAGCGACTAGCGGTAGCCAAAAACATTCAGTACTTC. Translation: CASSKRLAVAKNIQYF.

The rearrangement uses TRBV5-1 and TRBJ1-1, with D possibly matching TRBD1 (5 bases). V was trimmed by 4 bases and J by 1 base, leaving 14 bases between them. The germline gives CDR1 SGHRS, CDR2 YFSETQ. The CDR3 runs to 15 residues. Written as DNA, the CDR3 is TGCGCCAGCAGCCCCTCCGGGACCCCGAACACTGAAGCTTTCTTT. Translating it yields CASSPSGTPNTEAFF.

The V and J genes are TRBV21-1 and TRBJ1-6. TRBV21-1 is a pseudogene. This CDR3 is built from 19 residues. The CDR3 nucleotides read TGTGCCAGCAGCAGACGGGATCTAAATATATACTCCTATAATTCACCCCTCCACTTT. Protein: CASSRRDLNIYSYNSPLHF.

This chain links TRBV19 with TRBJ2-3; weak D call: TRBD2 (7 bases). The CDR3 spans 17 residues. V lost 4 bases and J 0 bases, leaving 17 bases between the germline ends. Per germline, CDR1 LNHDA and CDR2 SQIVND (reference sequence). The CDR3 DNA sequence: TGTGCCAGTAGTACCTCGGGGGGCGGAACTAGCACAGATACGCAGTATTTT. Its translation: CASSTSGGGTSTDTQYF.

The chain has TRBV12-3 or TRBV12-4 and TRBJ1-2; the D is unclear. Trimming removed 6 bases from V and 2 bases from J, with 7 bases in between. There are 12 residues in the CDR3. CDR3 protein: CASSGSNYGYTF. In nucleotides, the CDR3 is TGTGCCAGCAGCGGTAGCAACTATGGCTACACCTTC.

This clone was observed once. The chain couples TRBV12-5 to TRBJ2-3; D is perhaps TRBD1 (5 bases). This CDR3 region has 18 residues. Trimming shortened V by 2 bases and J by 3 bases, and 21 bases separated the two germline ends. Looked up from germline, CDR1 is LGHNT and CDR2 is FRNRAP. The CDR3 region is CASGLTRAGKGWTDTQYF. The CDR3 DNA follows: TGTGCTAGTGGTTTGACCAGGGCAGGGAAAGGGTGGACAGATACGCAGTATTTT.

The rearrangement links TRBV6-2 or TRBV6-3 to TRBJ2-1, with 12 bases fitting TRBD2. Germline loops: CDR1 MNHEY, CDR2 SVGEGT. This CDR3 region has 17 residues. V lost 5 bases and J lost 0; bases outside the gene matches: 5. For the CDR3, the DNA is TGTGCCAGCAGTCAATTGACTAGCGGGAGCTCCTACAATGAGCAGTTCTTC. Its protein product is CASSQLTSGSSYNEQFF.

This chain uses TRBV7-8 with TRBJ2-7, with TRBD2 matching over 7 bases. The CDR3 consists of 12 residues. Unmatched junction bases numbered 0, after V lost 1 base and J lost 6 bases. Germline assignment: CDR1 SGHVS and CDR2 FQNEAQ. The CDR3 here is CASSLGGGEQYF. The CDR3 bases are TGTGCCAGCAGCTTAGGGGGGGGCGAGCAGTACTTC. Drawing the rest from reference TRBV7-8 and TRBJ2-7, the complete variable domain is GAGVSQSPRYKVAKRGQDVALRCDPISGHVSLFWYQQALGQGPEFLTYFQNEAQLDKSGLPSDRFFAERPEGSVSTLKIQRTQQEDSAVYLCASSLGGGEQYFGPGTRLTVT.

The gene calls are TRBV9 and TRBJ1-2, with D possibly TRBD1 on 5 matching bases. Trimming took 4 bases from V and 4 from J, leaving 17 bases between them. Looked up from germline, CDR1 is SGDLS and CDR2 is YYNGEE. The CDR3 runs 15 residues. CDR3 residues: CASSPTHWDRYGYTF. CDR3 nucleotide sequence: TGTGCCAGCAGCCCTACCCATTGGGACCGCTATGGCTACACCTTC.

The chain links TRBV2 to TRBJ2-7; possibly TRBD2 for D (6 bases). Trimming stripped 3 bases from V and 3 bases from J, with 12 bases between. Germline assignment: CDR1 SNHLY and CDR2 FYNNEI. The CDR3 has 14 amino acids. Written as DNA, the CDR3 is TGTGCCAGCAGTGAGGCCGGGAGACACTACGAGCAGTACTTC. Protein: CASSEAGRHYEQYF.

The rearrangement uses TRBV13 and TRBJ1-2; D is unclear. With 6 bases removed from V and 0 bases from J, the gap between germline ends came to 11 bases. Per germline, CDR1 PRHDT and CDR2 FYEKMQ (reference sequence). The CDR3 has 14 residues. DNA of the CDR3: TGTGCCAGCAGTTCCTATACACCTAACTATGGCTACACCTTC. Translated, it gives CASSSYTPNYGYTF.

CDR3 protein: CSVAQGRDEQFF. CDR3 in DNA: TGCAGCGTTGCACAGGGGCGGGATGAGCAGTTCTTC. The gene calls are TRBV29-1 and TRBJ2-1, with 7 nucleotides matching TRBD1. The ends lost 4 bases at V and 8 bases at J; junction bases unmatched: 5. This CDR3 has 12 residues. The V gene's germline CDR1 is SQVTM and CDR2 ANQGSEA.

The chain combines TRBV19 with TRBJ2-2; D tentatively fits TRBD1 or TRBD2 (5 bases each). Between the trimmed V and J ends, which lost 2 bases and 9 bases, there was a span of 10 bases. The CDR3 totals 13 residues. The germline CDR1 and CDR2 sequences are LNHDA and SQIVND (reference sequence). The chain's CDR3 is CASSIQGERELFF. The CDR3 DNA follows: TGTGCCAGTAGTATACAGGGAGAAAGGGAGCTGTTTTTT.

The V gene is TRBV10-3, the J gene TRBJ2-2; unclear D gene. CDR1 ENHRY and CDR2 SYGVKD come from the germline V gene. Trimming cost V 3 bases and J 3 bases, with 8 bases left between them. The CDR3 consists of 14 residues. The CDR3 sequence: CAISDRLYTGELFF. The CDR3 bases are TGTGCCATCAGTGACCGACTGTACACCGGGGAGCTGTTTTTT.

The chain has TRBV9 and TRBJ1-2, with D maybe TRBD1 (5 bases). Germline V lookup: CDR1 SGDLS, CDR2 YYNGEE. V lost 3 bases to trimming and J lost 4 bases, with 13 bases between them. There are 14 residues in the CDR3. Written as DNA, the CDR3 is TGTGCCAGCAGCGCGTGGGACTCCACCTATGGCTACACCTTC. It encodes CASSAWDSTYGYTF.

The V and J genes are TRBV29-1 and TRBJ1-2; D is uncertain. Germline CDR1 is SQVTM and CDR2 is ANQGSEA. Trimming took 5 bases from V and 8 from J, leaving 18 bases between them. CDR3 size: 13 residues. The CDR3 region is CSVPGPPGSGYTF. CDR3 bases: TGCAGCGTTCCTGGACCGCCCGGGTCCGGCTACACCTTC. The entire variable domain, with the rest obtained from reference TRBV29-1 and TRBJ1-2, is as follows: SAVISQKPSRDICQRGTSLTIQCQVDSQVTMMFWYRQQPGQSLTLIATANQGSEATYESGFVIDKFPISRPNLTFSTLTVSNMSPEDSSIYLCSVPGPPGSGYTFGSGTRLTVV.

CDR3 coding DNA: TGTGCCCGGAAAGTGGGGGGTTACGAGCAGTACTTC. Encoded protein: CARKVGGYEQYF. This sequence joins TRBV30 and TRBJ2-7, with D tentatively TRBD2 (6 bases). CDR3 size: 12 residues. Trimming removed 8 bases at V and 4 bases at J, with 15 bases between. CDR1 GTSNPN and CDR2 SVGIG come from the germline V gene (reference sequence).

The chain carries TRBV9 and TRBJ2-7; D call uncertain. Trimming removed 5 bases from V and 2 bases from J, with 8 bases in between. The CDR3 consists of 12 residues. Germline V gene sequence: CDR1 SGDLS, CDR2 YYNGEE. The CDR3 nucleotides are TGTGCCAGCAGTGAGGCCCCCTACGAGCAGTACTTC. This encodes CASSEAPYEQYF.

The chain has TRBV11-2 and TRBJ2-5, with D perhaps TRBD2 (6 bases). Per the germline V gene, CDR1 is SGHAT and CDR2 is FQNNGV. The germline V and J ends were trimmed by 5 bases and 0 bases, with 13 bases remaining between them. The CDR3 totals 15 residues. CDR3 bases: TGTGCCAGCAGCCCCCGGGACTGGTACCAAGAGACCCAGTACTTC. Protein product: CASSPRDWYQETQYF.

The J gene is TRBJ2-1, the V gene TRBV21-1; the table assigns TRBD2, which was not confirmed against the DNA. TRBV21-1 is a listed pseudogene. The CDR3 is 12 residues long. CDR3 loop: CASSNGLSEQFF. The DNA for the CDR3 is TGTGCCAGCAGCAATGGTCTGAGTGAGCAGTTCTTC.

Only one count was recorded for this clone. The chain uses TRBV15 and TRBJ2-1; 10 bases fit TRBD2. This CDR3 has 17 residues. Germline V lookup: CDR1 LNHNV, CDR2 YYDKDF (reference sequence). Trimming took 3 bases from V and 8 from J; bases not matched to a gene: 13. The CDR3 DNA is TGTGCCACCAGCAGGGGACCTTTCGGACTAGCGGTTCATGAGCAGTTCTTC. Residues: CATSRGPFGLAVHEQFF.